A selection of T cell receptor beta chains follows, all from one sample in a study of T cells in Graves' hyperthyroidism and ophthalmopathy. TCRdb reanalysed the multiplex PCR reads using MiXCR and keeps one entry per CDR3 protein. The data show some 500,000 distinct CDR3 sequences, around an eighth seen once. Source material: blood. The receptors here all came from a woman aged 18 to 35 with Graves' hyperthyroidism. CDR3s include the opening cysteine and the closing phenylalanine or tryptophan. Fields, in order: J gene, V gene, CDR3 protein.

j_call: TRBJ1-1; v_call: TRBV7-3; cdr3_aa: CASSSPRDSMNTEAFF
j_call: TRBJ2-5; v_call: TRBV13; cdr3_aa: CASSFLSGRGETQYF
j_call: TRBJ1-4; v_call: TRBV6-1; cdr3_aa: CASSREGYEKLFF
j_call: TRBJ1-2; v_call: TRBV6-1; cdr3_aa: CASSRLTVGYGYTF
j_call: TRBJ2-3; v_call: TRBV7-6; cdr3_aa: CASSWRTQAGGSTDTQYF
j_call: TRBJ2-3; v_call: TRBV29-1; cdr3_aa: CSVMLAGATDTQYF
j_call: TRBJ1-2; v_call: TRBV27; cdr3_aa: CASSYHRQNDYGYTF
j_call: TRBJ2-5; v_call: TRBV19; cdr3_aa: CATKGSHSQETQYF
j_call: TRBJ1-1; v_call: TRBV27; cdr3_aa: CASSLSWSAAGNTEAFF
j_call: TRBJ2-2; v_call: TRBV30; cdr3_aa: CAWSPPGGLGVTGELFF
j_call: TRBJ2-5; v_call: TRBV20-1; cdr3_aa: CSARKVSQETQYF
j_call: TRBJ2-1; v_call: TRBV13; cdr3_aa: CASRASGRVGSYNEQFF
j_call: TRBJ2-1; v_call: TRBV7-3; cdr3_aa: CASSPDMGPYNEQFF
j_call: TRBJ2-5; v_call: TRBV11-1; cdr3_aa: CASRRTSEETQYF
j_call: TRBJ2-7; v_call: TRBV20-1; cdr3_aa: CSARGTSGRIHEQYF
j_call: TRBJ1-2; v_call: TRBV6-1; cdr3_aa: CASSDYLDGPMGYTF
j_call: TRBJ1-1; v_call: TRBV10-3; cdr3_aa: CAISGTETTEAFF
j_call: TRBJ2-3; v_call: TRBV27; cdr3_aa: CASRILGGTDTQYF
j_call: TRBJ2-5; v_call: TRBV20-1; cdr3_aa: CSAHPAQGETQYF
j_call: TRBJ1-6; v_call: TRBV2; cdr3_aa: CASSLLMGNYNSPLHF
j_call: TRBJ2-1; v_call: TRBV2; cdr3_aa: CASSGEQSPYNEQFF
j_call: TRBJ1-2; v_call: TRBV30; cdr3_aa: CAWKLSSGGSHGYTF
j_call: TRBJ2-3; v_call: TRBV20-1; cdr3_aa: CSVESPVEASGSTDTQYF
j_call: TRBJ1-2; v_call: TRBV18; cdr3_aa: CASSPPRETPGYTF
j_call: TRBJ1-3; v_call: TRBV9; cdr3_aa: CASSPQDRGGNTIYF
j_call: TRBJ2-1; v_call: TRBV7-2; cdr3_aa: CASSLRVGTSGYNEQFF
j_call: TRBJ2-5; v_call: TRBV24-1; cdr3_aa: CATRPEQQETQYF
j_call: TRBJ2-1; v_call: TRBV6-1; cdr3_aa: CASKPGTSGLSYNEQFF